The rows below give T cell receptor beta chains drawn from one sample of a study of shared clonotypes between healthy human individuals. Measured with immunoSEQ multiplex PCR; TCRdb has only the in-frame clones, and not every one. The table records approximately 1,000,000 clones, about 72% of them present only once. Sequencing was carried out using memory CD4+ T cells from PBMCs. All receptors come from a man aged 18 to 29 in good health. Some clones in this sample may be carry-over from other donors' samples. The CDR3 runs from the conserved cysteine through the conserved F or W. The D gene is left open where the match is weak. Part of the rows lack a size; the others show once, few, many or a class for expanded clones.

clone_size	d_call	v_call	j_call	cdr3_aa	cdr3_nt
NA	NA	TRBV7-8	TRBJ2-7	CASSLINSPYEQYF	TGTGCCAGCAGCTTAATTAACTCACCCTACGAGCAGTACTTC
NA	NA	TRBV5-1	TRBJ1-4	CASSAGQSVPRRELFF	TGCGCCAGCAGCGCCGGGCAGTCGGTACCCCGGCGGGAACTGTTTTTT
NA	TRBD1	TRBV18	TRBJ1-1	CASSPTSHRDSFPF	TGTGCCAGCTCACCCACAAGTCATCGGGACAGCTTCCCGTTT
NA	NA	TRBV6-1	TRBJ2-3	CASKGWNTLTDTQYF	TGTGCCAGCAAGGGGTGGAACACACTCACAGATACGCAGTATTTT
NA	TRBD2	TRBV28	TRBJ2-1	CASSAGLAFQFF	TGTGCCAGCAGTGCCGGACTAGCTTTTCAGTTCTTC
NA	NA	TRBV10-2	TRBJ1-1	CASSESTRTPPEAFF	TGCGCCAGCAGTGAGTCGACTAGGACCCCACCTGAAGCTTTCTTT
NA	TRBD2	TRBV7-2	TRBJ2-7	CASSLVTSGAYEQYF	TGTGCCAGCAGCTTAGTCACTAGCGGGGCCTACGAGCAGTACTTC
NA	NA	TRBV11-3	TRBJ2-2	CASSLAAGSTGELFF	TGTGCCAGCAGCTTAGCGGCTGGATCCACCGGGGAGCTGTTTTTT
NA	NA	TRBV18	TRBJ1-2	CASSPSQSGTVYGYTF	TGTGCCAGCTCACCAAGTCAGTCTGGCACCGTTTATGGCTACACCTTC
once	TRBD2	TRBV6-1	TRBJ2-5	CASSEGGSGVQETQYF	TGTGCCAGCAGTGAGGGGGGTAGCGGGGTACAAGAGACCCAGTACTTC
NA	TRBD1	TRBV28	TRBJ2-5	CASSWDRVRETQYF	TGTGCCAGCAGTTGGGACAGGGTAAGAGAGACCCAGTACTTC
NA	NA	TRBV11-3	TRBJ2-1	CASSLEIGPRTYYNEQFF	TGTGCCAGCAGCTTAGAGATCGGGCCAAGGACCTACTACAATGAGCAGTTCTTC
NA	NA	TRBV29-1	TRBJ2-5	CSVKRREQETQYF	TGCAGCGTTAAAAGACGTGAACAAGAGACCCAGTACTTC
once	TRBD1	TRBV9	TRBJ1-2	CASSTDRGLSYTF	TGTGCCAGCAGCACAGACAGGGGGTTAAGCTACACCTTC
few	NA	TRBV7-9	TRBJ1-4	CASRRDGLGNEKLFF	TGTGCCAGCAGACGAGACGGACTTGGGAACGAAAAACTGTTTTTT
NA	TRBD1	TRBV7-2	TRBJ1-2	CASSANRGSYGYTF	TGTGCCAGCAGCGCGAACAGGGGTTCTTATGGCTACACCTTC
NA	NA	TRBV12-2	TRBJ1-2	CASRPRCPGPLHGYTF	TGTGCAAGTCGCCCCCGTTGCCCGGGCCCTCTTCATGGCTACACCTTC
many	TRBD1	TRBV5-5	TRBJ2-7	CASSLTPGTGVGEQYF	TGTGCCAGCAGCTTAACCCCCGGGACAGGGGTCGGCGAGCAGTACTTC
NA	NA	TRBV6-1	TRBJ1-2	CASSVDRLYGYTF	TGTGCCAGCAGTGTAGACAGATTGTATGGCTACACCTTC
once	TRBD2	TRBV25-1	TRBJ2-5	CASSESSGRPGWETQYF	TGTGCCAGCAGTGAATCGAGCGGGAGGCCTGGGTGGGAGACCCAGTACTTC
NA	NA	TRBV28	TRBJ1-3	CASSLFLISGNTIYF	TGTGCCAGCAGTTTATTTTTGATCTCTGGAAACACCATATATTTT
once	TRBD1	TRBV2	TRBJ2-7	CASSGPDRVLEQYF	TGTGCCAGCAGTGGTCCAGACAGGGTACTCGAGCAGTACTTC
NA	NA	TRBV5-1	TRBJ2-3	CASRGGPPRDTQYF	TGCGCCAGCAGAGGAGGGCCTCCACGAGATACGCAGTATTTT
NA	TRBD2	TRBV7-2	TRBJ2-7	CASSHSTSGPYEQYF	TGTGCCAGCAGCCACTCGACTAGCGGGCCCTACGAGCAGTACTTC
NA	NA	TRBV7-8	TRBJ2-7	CASSRGGGPSYEQYF	TGTGCCAGCAGCCGCGGTGGGGGGCCCTCCTACGAGCAGTACTTC
NA	NA	TRBV5-1	TRBJ2-1	CASSPGATDEQFF	TGCGCCAGCAGCCCAGGGGCGACGGATGAGCAGTTCTTC
NA	NA	TRBV11-2	TRBJ1-5	CASSLEGGGQPQHF	TGTGCCAGCAGCTTAGAAGGGGGAGGTCAGCCCCAGCATTTT
few	NA	TRBV9	TRBJ1-1	CASTRGRNTEAFF	TGTGCCAGCACCCGTGGCAGGAACACTGAAGCTTTCTTT
NA	TRBD2	TRBV29-1	TRBJ2-2	CSVSAGRAGTGELFF	TGCAGCGTTTCAGCGGGGAGGGCCGGCACCGGGGAGCTGTTTTTT
few	NA	TRBV7-9	TRBJ2-1	CASIRWGDEQFF	TGTGCCAGCATCAGATGGGGGGATGAGCAGTTCTTC
NA	NA	TRBV29-1	TRBJ2-7	CSVEVGGRTSYEQYF	TGCAGCGTTGAAGTTGGGGGCCGCACGTCCTACGAGCAGTACTTC
NA	TRBD2	TRBV5-1	TRBJ2-3	CASSPGLAGSDTQYF	TGCGCCAGCAGCCCGGGACTAGCAGGATCAGATACGCAGTATTTT
few	NA	TRBV5-1	TRBJ2-7	CASSLVGTDSYEQYF	TGCGCCAGCAGCTTGGTCGGGACGGATTCATACGAGCAGTACTTC
many	NA	TRBV7-2	TRBJ2-2	CASSLWREHTGELFF	TGTGCCAGCAGCTTATGGCGGGAACACACCGGGGAGCTGTTTTTT
NA	TRBD1	TRBV19	TRBJ2-2	CASNSHRGVGELFF	TGTGCCAGTAACTCCCACAGGGGGGTGGGGGAGCTGTTTTTT
NA	TRBD1	TRBV6-1	TRBJ1-5	CASRGQGGQPQHF	TGTGCCAGCAGGGGACAGGGTGGCCAGCCCCAGCATTTT
NA	TRBD1	TRBV27	TRBJ2-6	CASSSLGRQGAPGANVLTF	TGTGCCAGCAGCTCCCTGGGTCGACAGGGGGCGCCTGGGGCCAACGTCCTGACTTTC
NA	TRBD2	TRBV29-1	TRBJ2-5	CSVGRAGGSETQYF	TGCAGCGTCGGCAGAGCGGGAGGTTCTGAGACCCAGTACTTC
NA	NA	TRBV7-2	TRBJ2-6	CASSPVGSVSGANVLTF	TGTGCCAGCAGCCCAGTGGGTTCGGTGTCTGGGGCCAACGTCCTGACTTTC